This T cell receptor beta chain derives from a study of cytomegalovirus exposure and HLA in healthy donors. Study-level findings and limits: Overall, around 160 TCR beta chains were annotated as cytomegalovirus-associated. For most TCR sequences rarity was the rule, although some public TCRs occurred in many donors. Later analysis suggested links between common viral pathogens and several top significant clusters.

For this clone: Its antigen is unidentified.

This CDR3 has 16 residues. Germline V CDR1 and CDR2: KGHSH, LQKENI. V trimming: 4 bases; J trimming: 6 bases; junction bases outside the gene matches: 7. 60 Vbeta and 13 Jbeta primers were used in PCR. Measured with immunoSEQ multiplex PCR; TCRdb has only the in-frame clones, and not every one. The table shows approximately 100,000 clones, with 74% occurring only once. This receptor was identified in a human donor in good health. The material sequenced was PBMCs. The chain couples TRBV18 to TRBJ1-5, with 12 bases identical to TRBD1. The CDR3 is CASSQGQGANGQPQHF. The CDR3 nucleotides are TGTGCCAGCTCACAGGGACAGGGGGCAAACGGTCAGCCCCAGCATTTT.